This T cell receptor (beta chain) originates from a study of blood T cell repertoires in COVID-19. For the study at large: COVID-19 samples collected from the United States, Italy and Spain covered acute and convalescent phases. Nucleic acid was either cDNA or gDNA, and it came from T cells, B-cell-depleted T cells, or PBMCs.

Original methodology: Scientists estimated how many nucleated cells there were by amplifying reference gene primers. The repertoire was sequenced with immunoSEQ multiplex PCR; TCRdb's copy has only in-frame clones and lacks some. That table supplies the V and J calls and clone size; D and trimming were determined from the DNA. The sample records about 74,000 clones, around 80% being singletons. The germline CDR1 and CDR2 sequences are MNHEY and SVGAGI. V was pared by 3 bases and J by 4 bases, with 8 bases of the junction left unmatched. There are 15 residues in the CDR3. The TCR sequence derives from a human donor in a cohort sampled during active COVID-19. What was sequenced was peripheral blood. The J gene is TRBJ2-7, the V gene TRBV6-5; 8 bases map to TRBD1. This CDR3 is CASSYTGGSGYEQYF. Written as DNA, the CDR3 is TGTGCCAGCAGTTATACAGGGGGGTCTGGGTACGAGCAGTACTTC.